This is a list of T cell receptor beta chains from one sample in a study of blood T cell repertoires in COVID-19. Using immunoSEQ multiplex PCR, the repertoire was profiled, and TCRdb retains in-frame clones only, with some absent. The sample consists of around 140,000 clones, 81% of them appearing once. Sequenced: peripheral blood. Receptors originate from a woman in her sixties with active or convalescent COVID-19. CDR3s include the opening cysteine and the closing phenylalanine or tryptophan. Each record gives: clone size, V gene, CDR3 length, J gene, CDR3 protein. Size is omitted from some rows. Given values are once, few, many or a class for expanded clones.

.	TRBV7-9	14	TRBJ1-1	CASSLGGQGPPAFF
.	TRBV4-1	15	TRBJ1-5	CASSQAYRVNQPQHF
.	TRBV28	15	TRBJ1-1	CASSRDREENTEAFF
.	TRBV5-1	15	TRBJ2-3	CASSHNPGSPDTQYF
.	TRBV2	18	TRBJ1-1	CASSEGGQGPARSTEAFF
few	TRBV4-1	15	TRBJ1-1	CASSQATGGPYEAFF
.	TRBV29-1	15	TRBJ2-1	CSDRLAGGHYNEQFF
.	TRBV29-1	13	TRBJ1-4	CSVDGGTNEKLFF
.	TRBV27	15	TRBJ1-5	CASTLPGYSNQPQHF
.	TRBV27	13	TRBJ2-7	CASNTLIGGEQYF
.	TRBV28	15	TRBJ1-3	CASSGQGLSGNTIYF
.	TRBV6-1	15	TRBJ2-5	CASSEARGRIETQYF
.	TRBV29-1	12	TRBJ1-5	CSVVAGNQPQHF
.	TRBV15	16	TRBJ2-1	CATSRELASSYNEQFF
.	TRBV5-8	16	TRBJ1-3	CASSLVAGPSGNTIYF
.	TRBV6-5	14	TRBJ2-2	CASSPGTGAGELFF
.	TRBV7-9	12	TRBJ2-5	CASSLISETQYF
.	TRBV24-1	15	TRBJ1-4	CATSDPRGGGEKLFF
few	TRBV29-1	12	TRBJ2-1	CSVKEDYNEQFF
few	TRBV28	16	TRBJ2-6	CASTGQGKAGANVLTF
.	TRBV29-1	11	TRBJ1-2	CSVGMGGGYTF
.	TRBV27	16	TRBJ1-6	CASSLGQGTPNSPLHF
.	TRBV18	18	TRBJ1-2	CASSPQRVGSSSNYGYTF
.	TRBV5-1	15	TRBJ2-7	CASSVSGTGAYEQYF
.	TRBV28	14	TRBJ1-4	CASSQTYSNEKLFF
.	TRBV19	17	TRBJ1-5	CASSIFEGAISNQPQHF
few	TRBV29-1	15	TRBJ1-1	CSVEGGAGGDAEAFF
few	TRBV5-1	16	TRBJ2-3	CASSLGASGPTDTQYF
.	TRBV11-2	15	TRBJ1-2	CASSLDQGLNYGYTF
.	TRBV5-1	15	TRBJ1-2	CASSIGQGGNYGYTF
.	TRBV4-3	17	TRBJ2-7	CASSQGLTGGMAYEQYF
few	TRBV14	14	TRBJ1-1	CASSPPGGVAEAFF
.	TRBV29-1	13	TRBJ1-1	CSVERGGGTEAFF
once	TRBV7-2	15	TRBJ1-6	CASSSTGQGNSPLHF
.	TRBV7-3	13	TRBJ2-2	CASSSTAAGELFF
.	TRBV6-2/TRBV6-3	13	TRBJ1-1	CASSGQLGTEAFF
.	TRBV27	14	TRBJ1-2	CASSLSGAAYGYTF
.	TRBV4-2	14	TRBJ1-1	CASSHTTGDTEAFF
.	TRBV27	15	TRBJ1-2	CASSFWGEKNYGYTF
.	TRBV15	14	TRBJ2-5	CATSDRDRKETQYF
.	TRBV5-1	17	TRBJ2-7	CASSLGVASGRTYEQYF
.	TRBV2	13	TRBJ2-3	CASSVRESDTQYF
.	TRBV3-1/TRBV3-2	19	TRBJ2-5	CASSQNRKIRQGKVETQYF
.	TRBV5-1	14	TRBJ1-1	CASRRVTMGTEAFF
.	TRBV11-2	14	TRBJ1-1	CASSLGGQGLRAFF
.	TRBV11-2	15	TRBJ1-3	CASSSTGDSGNTIYF
.	TRBV10-3	15	TRBJ1-1	CAISETSGQGTEAFF
.	TRBV6-6	15	TRBJ1-6	CASRDSSSYNSPLHF
.	TRBV4-3	12	TRBJ2-7	CASSRSKTAQYF
.	TRBV2	14	TRBJ1-1	CARLTGGQSLEAFF
.	TRBV4-3	15	TRBJ1-6	CASSQVNREESPLHF
.	TRBV7-2	14	TRBJ2-1	CASSQGLAANEQFF
.	TRBV6-5	15	TRBJ2-1	CASTTTSAAYNEQFF
.	TRBV14	14	TRBJ2-3	CASSPGLSTDTQYF
.	TRBV6-5	15	TRBJ1-6	CASGRGGAENSPLHF
.	TRBV5-6	16	TRBJ2-3	CASSLALAGFTDTQYF
.	TRBV7-8	16	TRBJ2-4	CASSLGDRLAKNIQYF